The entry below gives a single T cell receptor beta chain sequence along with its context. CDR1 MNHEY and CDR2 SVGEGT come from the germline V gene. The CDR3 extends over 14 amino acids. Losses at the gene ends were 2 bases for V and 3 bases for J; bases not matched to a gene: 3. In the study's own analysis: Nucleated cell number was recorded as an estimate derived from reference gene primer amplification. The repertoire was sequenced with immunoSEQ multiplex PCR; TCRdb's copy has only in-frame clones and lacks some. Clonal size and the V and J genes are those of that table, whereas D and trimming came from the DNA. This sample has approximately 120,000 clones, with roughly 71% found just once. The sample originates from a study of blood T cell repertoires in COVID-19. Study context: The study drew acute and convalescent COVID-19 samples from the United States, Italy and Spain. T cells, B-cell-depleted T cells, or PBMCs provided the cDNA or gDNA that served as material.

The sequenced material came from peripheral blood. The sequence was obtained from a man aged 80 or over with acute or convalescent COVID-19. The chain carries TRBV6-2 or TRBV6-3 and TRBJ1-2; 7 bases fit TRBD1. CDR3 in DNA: TGTGCCAGCAGTTACGGGGGACAGCACTATGGCTACACCTTC. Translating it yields CASSYGGQHYGYTF.